The rows below give T cell receptor beta chains drawn from one sample of a study of T cells in Graves' hyperthyroidism and ophthalmopathy. One entry per CDR3 protein results from TCRdb running MiXCR on the multiplex PCR reads. Among some 490,000 distinct CDR3 sequences listed, roughly a sixth were seen once. Sequenced sample: blood. These receptors were collected from a young woman with Graves' ophthalmopathy. Both conserved end residues are part of each CDR3. D genes are given only for firm matches. The size of a clone is reported for some rows only, either as once, few or many, or as a class for expanded clones.

j_gene,d_gene,abundance,v_gene,CDR3nt,CDR3aa
TRBJ1-2,TRBD1,few,TRBV7-9,TGTGCCAGCAGCCTAACAGGGGTTAATGGCTACACCTTC,CASSLTGVNGYTF
TRBJ2-5,.,.,TRBV18,TGTGCCAGCTCACCGAGGGGATGGTACGAATACCAAGAGACCCAGTACTTC,CASSPRGWYEYQETQYF
TRBJ1-5,TRBD1,few,TRBV7-9,TGTGCCAGCAGCCTCGGGACAGCCCGTTATCAGCCCCAGCATTTT,CASSLGTARYQPQHF
TRBJ1-2,.,.,TRBV28,TGTGCCAGCACCAACTCGGAAGGGGGTTTTGGCTACACCTTC,CASTNSEGGFGYTF
TRBJ1-5,TRBD1,few,TRBV4-2,TGTGCCAGCAGCCAGGGGACAGATTTTGAGCCCCAGCATTTT,CASSQGTDFEPQHF
TRBJ2-3,TRBD2,few,TRBV6-1,TGTGCCAGCAGTTTGTGGGCTAGCGGGGGCACAGATACGCAGTATTTT,CASSLWASGGTDTQYF
TRBJ2-3,TRBD1,few,TRBV13,TGTGCCAGCAGCTCCGGGACAGAACGCACAGATACGCAGTATTTT,CASSSGTERTDTQYF
TRBJ1-2,.,many,TRBV12-3/TRBV12-4,TGTGCCAGCAGTTGGGACGGCCGTCCGGGTAACTATGGCTACACCTTC,CASSWDGRPGNYGYTF
TRBJ2-3,.,many,TRBV28,TGTGCCAGCAGTCTGGGACTTCATCCGGGGAGCACAGATACGCAGTATTTT,CASSLGLHPGSTDTQYF
TRBJ1-1,.,.,TRBV7-3,TGTGCCCCAACGGGGGATGAAGCTTTCTTT,CAPTGDEAFF
TRBJ2-7,.,.,TRBV6-2/TRBV6-3,TGTGCCAGCAGTTACTCGTGGGGGGCCTACGAGCAGTACTTC,CASSYSWGAYEQYF
TRBJ2-1,TRBD2,many,TRBV5-1,TGCGCCAGCAGCCCAGAGCGGGGGGCCTACAATGAGCAGTTCTTC,CASSPERGAYNEQFF
TRBJ2-1,TRBD1,many,TRBV6-2/TRBV6-3,TGTGCCAGCAGTTACCCACAACCGGGACAGGGCAATGAGCAGTTCTTC,CASSYPQPGQGNEQFF
TRBJ2-3,TRBD1,.,TRBV3-1,TGTGCCAGCAGCCAGGTCGGGACAGGGGGAACAGATACGCAGTATTTT,CASSQVGTGGTDTQYF
TRBJ1-5,.,many,TRBV4-1,TGCGCCAGCAGCCACCCAGGGGAGGCTCAGCCCCAGCATTTT,CASSHPGEAQPQHF
TRBJ1-1,.,.,TRBV7-9,TGTGCCAGCAGTCCTAACCGTGAAGCTTTCTTT,CASSPNREAFF
TRBJ1-3,.,.,TRBV7-6,TGTGCCAGCAGCCAATCCGACTTAGGGGGGAACACCATATATTTT,CASSQSDLGGNTIYF
TRBJ1-2,.,.,TRBV5-6,TGTGCCAGCAGCTTCCCGGCCCTGGGACCTAACTATGGCTACACCTTC,CASSFPALGPNYGYTF
TRBJ2-1,.,many,TRBV20-1,TGCAGTGCGTGGCGCCGAAGCTCCTACAATGAGCAGTTCTTC,CSAWRRSSYNEQFF
TRBJ1-2,TRBD1,many,TRBV7-2,TGTGCCAGCAGCCAGGCTTTTACAGGGGACTATGGCTACACCTTC,CASSQAFTGDYGYTF
TRBJ2-7,.,few,TRBV6-2/TRBV6-3,TGTGCCAGCAGTTACTCGATCCCCTCCTACGAGCAGTACTTC,CASSYSIPSYEQYF
TRBJ2-7,.,many,TRBV28,TGTGCCAGCAGCACCCCGGGTGCGGACGAGCAGTACTTC,CASSTPGADEQYF
TRBJ2-1,TRBD1,few,TRBV7-8,TGTGCCAGCAGCTACCGCCGGGGACAGATTGAGCAGTTCTTC,CASSYRRGQIEQFF
TRBJ2-7,TRBD2,.,TRBV28,TGTGCCAGCGGTTTCCCTTTAGCGGGACGATCCTACGAGCAGTACTTC,CASGFPLAGRSYEQYF
TRBJ1-4,.,few,TRBV19,TGTGCCAGTAGTACAGCGGGACCCGTAAATGAAAAACTGTTTTTT,CASSTAGPVNEKLFF
TRBJ2-7,.,few,TRBV12-3/TRBV12-4,TGTGCCAGCAGCCCCCACAGGGCGAGCTCCTACGAGCAGTACTTC,CASSPHRASSYEQYF
TRBJ2-1,.,many,TRBV6-2/TRBV6-3,TGTGCCAGCCACTGGGCCAACTACAATGAGCAGTTCTTC,CASHWANYNEQFF
TRBJ1-1,.,.,TRBV5-8,TGCGCCAGCAGCCCTTTGGATTTGAACACTGAAGCTTTCTTT,CASSPLDLNTEAFF
TRBJ2-6,TRBD1,few,TRBV12-3/TRBV12-4,TGTGCCAGCAGTCCGCAGGGGGCTGGGGCCAACGTCCCGACTTTC,CASSPQGAGANVPTF
TRBJ1-2,.,.,TRBV14,TGTGCCAGCAGCCAAGAAAATCCGGGGCTGGATGGCTACACCTTC,CASSQENPGLDGYTF
TRBJ1-1,.,.,TRBV5-8,TGTGCCAGCAGCGGCGGGACGGGGAGTGTGGCTTTCTTT,CASSGGTGSVAFF
TRBJ2-7,TRBD1,many,TRBV27,TGTGCCAGCAATAAAGGGGGCCCCCTCACCTACGAGCAGTACTTC,CASNKGGPLTYEQYF
TRBJ2-1,TRBD1,.,TRBV19,TGTGCCAGTAGTGGACGAGGGACAGGGTACAATGAGCAGTTCTTC,CASSGRGTGYNEQFF
TRBJ2-7,.,few,TRBV6-2/TRBV6-3,TGTGCCAGCAGTTACCCCAGCTCCCCCGGACGGTACTTC,CASSYPSSPGRYF
TRBJ2-7,TRBD2,.,TRBV4-3,TGCGCCAGCAGCCAAGAGAGACTAGCGGGATACTCCTACGAGCAGTACTTC,CASSQERLAGYSYEQYF
TRBJ2-7,.,few,TRBV18,TGTGCCAGCTCACCACCCCAGCGGTACTCCTACGAGCAGTACTTC,CASSPPQRYSYEQYF
TRBJ2-1,TRBD2,many,TRBV12-3/TRBV12-4,TGTGCCAGCATAAAACTAGCGGGGGGCTCCTACAATGAGCAGTTCTTC,CASIKLAGGSYNEQFF
TRBJ2-2,TRBD2,.,TRBV7-9,TGTGCCAGCGGTGGCGGGAGGCAAAGCGGGGAGCTGTTTTTT,CASGGGRQSGELFF
TRBJ2-1,.,few,TRBV12-5,TGTGCTAGTGGTTTGGTACCCTCCGGGGTCCACAATGAGCAGTTCTTC,CASGLVPSGVHNEQFF
TRBJ2-1,TRBD2,few,TRBV7-2,TGTGCCAGCAGCTTAGCCGCGGGAGTCTATAATGAGCAGTTCTTC,CASSLAAGVYNEQFF
TRBJ2-1,TRBD2,.,TRBV19,TGTGCCAGTACTAGTATTGTTAGCGGGAGTATAAATGAGCAGTTCTTC,CASTSIVSGSINEQFF
TRBJ2-5,TRBD2,.,TRBV6-2/TRBV6-3,TGTGCCAGCAGTTACGAGCTAGCGGAAAAAGAGACCCAGTACTTC,CASSYELAEKETQYF
TRBJ2-7,TRBD1,many,TRBV7-9,TGTGCCAGCAGCTTAAGACAGGGCCTCTCCTACGAGCAGTACTTC,CASSLRQGLSYEQYF
TRBJ2-7,.,few,TRBV7-8,TGTGCCAGCAGCTTAGCGGCTAGCGTAAGCTACGAGCAGTACTTC,CASSLAASVSYEQYF
TRBJ1-2,.,many,TRBV3-1,TGTGCCAGCAGCCAAGCGGTCACCCCTATGAGCTACACCTTC,CASSQAVTPMSYTF
TRBJ2-2,TRBD2,.,TRBV19,TGTGCCAGCAGGAGGCGGGGGACCGCGAACACCGGGGAGCTGTTTTTT,CASRRRGTANTGELFF